This TCR beta chain was observed in a study of PD-L1 blockade in urothelial cancer. Across the study: Administration of atezolizumab to patients began in the mid-2010s, at 1,200 mg intravenously every 3 weeks. Researchers looked at the blood 3 weeks (second dose) and 6 weeks after treatment began. Blood-derived samples held a median roughly 150,000 T cells.

Germline CDR1 reads SGHKS; CDR2 reads YYEKEE (reference sequence). This CDR3 is 15 amino acids long. J was trimmed by 3 bases and V by 4 bases; bases with no gene match: 7. Described time point: pretreatment peripheral blood. Urothelial carcinoma affected the patients, and it was locally advanced or metastatic. Repertoires were generated with immunoSEQ multiplex PCR, while TCRdb's copy carries only in-frame clones and drops some. This sample has around 33,000 clones, with 82% found just once. This specimen was PBMCs, taken around atezolizumab (anti-PD-L1) treatment. The receptor was derived from a man aged 60-69 years with urothelial cancer. The chain uses TRBV5-5 and TRBJ2-1; TRBD2 aligns across 7 bases. The CDR3 here is CASSPEAGYYNEQFF. In nucleotides, the CDR3 is TGTGCCAGCAGCCCAGAAGCGGGGTACTACAATGAGCAGTTCTTC.